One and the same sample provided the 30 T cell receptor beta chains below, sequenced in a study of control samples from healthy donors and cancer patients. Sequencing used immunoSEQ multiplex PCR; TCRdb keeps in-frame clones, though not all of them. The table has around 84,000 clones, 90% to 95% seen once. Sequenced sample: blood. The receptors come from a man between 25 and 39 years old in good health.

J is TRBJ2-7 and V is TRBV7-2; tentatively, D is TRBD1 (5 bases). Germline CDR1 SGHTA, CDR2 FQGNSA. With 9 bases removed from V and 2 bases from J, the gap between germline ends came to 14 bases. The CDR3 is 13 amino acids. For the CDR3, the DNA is TGTGCCAGTAAGTGGTCAGGGACCTACGAGCAGTACTTC. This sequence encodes CASKWSGTYEQYF.

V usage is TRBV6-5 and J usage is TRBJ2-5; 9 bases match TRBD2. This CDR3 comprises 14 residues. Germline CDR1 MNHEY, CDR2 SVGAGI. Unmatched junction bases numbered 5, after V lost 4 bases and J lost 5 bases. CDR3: CASSWGTSFETQYF. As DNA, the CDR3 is TGTGCCAGCAGTTGGGGGACTAGCTTCGAGACCCAGTACTTC.

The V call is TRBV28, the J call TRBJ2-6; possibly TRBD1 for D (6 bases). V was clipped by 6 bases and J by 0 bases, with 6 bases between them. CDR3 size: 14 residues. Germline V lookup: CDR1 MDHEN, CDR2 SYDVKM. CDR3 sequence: CASRGGSGANVLTF. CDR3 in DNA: TGTGCCAGCAGAGGGGGCTCTGGGGCCAACGTCCTGACTTTC.

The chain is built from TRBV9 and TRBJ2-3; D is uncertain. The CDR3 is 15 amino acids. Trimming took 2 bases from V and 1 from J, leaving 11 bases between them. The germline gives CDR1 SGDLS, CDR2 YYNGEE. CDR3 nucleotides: TGTGCCAGCAGCGTTAGGACGGACCGCACAGATACGCAGTATTTT. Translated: CASSVRTDRTDTQYF.

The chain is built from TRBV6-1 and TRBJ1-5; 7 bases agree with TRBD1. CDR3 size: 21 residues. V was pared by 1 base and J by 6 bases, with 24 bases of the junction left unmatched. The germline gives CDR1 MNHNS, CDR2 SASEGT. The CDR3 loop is CASSEVLQGMAGFPSIQPQHF. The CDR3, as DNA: TGTGCCAGCAGTGAAGTCCTACAGGGGATGGCCGGATTTCCCAGTATTCAGCCCCAGCATTTT.

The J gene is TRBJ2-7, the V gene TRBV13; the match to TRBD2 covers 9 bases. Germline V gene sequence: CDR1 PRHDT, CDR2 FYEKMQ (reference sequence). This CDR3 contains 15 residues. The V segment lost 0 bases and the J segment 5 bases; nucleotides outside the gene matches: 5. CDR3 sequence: CASSLGSGGGDEQYF. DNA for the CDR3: TGTGCCAGCAGCTTAGGGTCTGGCGGGGGGGACGAGCAGTACTTC.

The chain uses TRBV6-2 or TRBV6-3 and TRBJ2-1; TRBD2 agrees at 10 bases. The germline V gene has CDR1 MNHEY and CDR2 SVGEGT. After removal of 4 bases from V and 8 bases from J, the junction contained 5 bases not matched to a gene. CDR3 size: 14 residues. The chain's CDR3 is CASSLALAGDEQFF. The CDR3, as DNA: TGTGCCAGCAGTTTGGCGCTAGCGGGGGATGAGCAGTTCTTC.

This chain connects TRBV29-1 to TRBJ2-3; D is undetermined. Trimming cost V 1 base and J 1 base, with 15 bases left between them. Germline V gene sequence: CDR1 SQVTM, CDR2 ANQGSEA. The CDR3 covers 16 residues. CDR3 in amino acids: CSVEGQGSLGTDTQYF. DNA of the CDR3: TGCAGCGTTGAAGGGCAAGGTTCCCTGGGCACAGATACGCAGTATTTT.

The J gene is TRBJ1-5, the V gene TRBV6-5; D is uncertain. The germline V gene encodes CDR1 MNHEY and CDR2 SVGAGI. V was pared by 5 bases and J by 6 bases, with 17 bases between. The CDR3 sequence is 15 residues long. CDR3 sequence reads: CASSTLETRSQPQHF. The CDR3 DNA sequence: TGTGCCAGCAGTACCTTAGAGACCCGGAGTCAGCCCCAGCATTTT.

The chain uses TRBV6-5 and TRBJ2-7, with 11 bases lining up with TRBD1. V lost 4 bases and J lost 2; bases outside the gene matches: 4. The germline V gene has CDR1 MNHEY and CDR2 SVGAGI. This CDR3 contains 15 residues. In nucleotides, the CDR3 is TGTGCCAGCAGTTCCGGGACAGGGGGGACCTACGAGCAGTACTTC. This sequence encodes CASSSGTGGTYEQYF.

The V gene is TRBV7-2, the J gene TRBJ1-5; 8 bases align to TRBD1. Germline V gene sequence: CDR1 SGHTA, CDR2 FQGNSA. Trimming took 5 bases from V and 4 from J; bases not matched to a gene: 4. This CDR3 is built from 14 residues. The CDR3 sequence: CASSHRGLNQPQHF. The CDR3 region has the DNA TGTGCCAGCAGCCACAGGGGGTTGAATCAGCCCCAGCATTTT. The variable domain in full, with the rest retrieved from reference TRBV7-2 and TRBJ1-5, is GAGVSQSPSNKVTEKGKDVELRCDPISGHTALYWYRQSLGQGLEFLIYFQGNSAPDKSGLPSDRFSAERTGGSVSTLTIQRTQQEDSAVYLCASSHRGLNQPQHFGDGTRLSIL.

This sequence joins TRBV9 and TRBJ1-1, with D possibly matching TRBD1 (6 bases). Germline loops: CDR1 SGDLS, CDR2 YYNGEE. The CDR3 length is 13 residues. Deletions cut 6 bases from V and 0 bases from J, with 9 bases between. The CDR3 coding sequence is TGTGCCAGCAAGCAGGGGATGAACACTGAAGCTTTCTTT. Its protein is CASKQGMNTEAFF.

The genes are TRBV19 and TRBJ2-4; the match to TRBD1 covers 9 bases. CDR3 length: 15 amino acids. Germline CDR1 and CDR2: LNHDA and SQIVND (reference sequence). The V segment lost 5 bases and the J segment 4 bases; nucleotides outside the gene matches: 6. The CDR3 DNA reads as TGTGCCAGTAGTTTGACAGGGGGTGGTAAAAACATTCAGTACTTC. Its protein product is CASSLTGGGKNIQYF.

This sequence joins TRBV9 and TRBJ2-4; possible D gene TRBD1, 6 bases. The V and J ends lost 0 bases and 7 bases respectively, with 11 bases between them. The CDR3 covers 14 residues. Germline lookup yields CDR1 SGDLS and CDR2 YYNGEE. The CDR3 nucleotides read TGTGCCAGCAGCGTAGGTGGGGGCCGGAACATTCAGTACTTC. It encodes CASSVGGGRNIQYF.

CDR3 protein: CASFPTGGTEAFF. The CDR3 DNA is TGTGCCAGCTTCCCGACAGGGGGAACTGAAGCTTTCTTT. The V and J genes are TRBV6-6 and TRBJ1-1, with TRBD1 matching over 9 bases. The CDR3 has 13 amino acids. After removal of 8 bases from V and 5 bases from J, the junction contained 6 bases not matched to a gene. Germline V lookup: CDR1 MNHNY, CDR2 SVGAGI (reference sequence).

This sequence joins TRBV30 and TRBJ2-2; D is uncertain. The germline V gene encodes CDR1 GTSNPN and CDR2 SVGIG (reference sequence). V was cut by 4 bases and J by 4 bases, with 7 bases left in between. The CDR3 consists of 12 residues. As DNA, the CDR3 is TGTGCCTGGAATGCTGTCACCGGGGAGCTGTTTTTT. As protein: CAWNAVTGELFF.

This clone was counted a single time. The CDR3 DNA follows: TGTGCCAGCAGCCACAGGGCAGGGACGGACGTTGAAGCTTTCTTT. This translates into CASSHRAGTDVEAFF. The J gene is TRBJ1-1, the V gene TRBV3-1 (or the pseudogene TRBV3-2); a possible D gene is TRBD1 (5 bases). Trimming took 3 bases from V and 7 from J, leaving 18 bases between them. Germline CDR1 LGHDT, CDR2 YNNKEL (reference sequence). The CDR3 consists of 15 residues.

The CDR3 here is CSVFSQGVSSGANVLTF. The CDR3 nucleotides are TGCAGCGTCTTCTCACAGGGGGTCTCCTCTGGGGCCAACGTCCTGACTTTC. The chain uses TRBV29-1 and TRBJ2-6; 8 nucleotides agree with TRBD1. The CDR3 contains 17 residues. J gave up 0 bases and V 6 bases, and 10 bases lay outside the gene matches. CDR1 is SQVTM, CDR2 ANQGSEA, per germline.

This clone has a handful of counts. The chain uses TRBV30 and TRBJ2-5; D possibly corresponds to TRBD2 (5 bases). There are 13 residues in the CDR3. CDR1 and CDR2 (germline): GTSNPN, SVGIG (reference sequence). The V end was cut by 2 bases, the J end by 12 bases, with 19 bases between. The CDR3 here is CAWSRVPLGREYF. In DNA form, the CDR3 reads TGTGCCTGGAGTCGAGTCCCCCTAGGGCGGGAGTACTTC.

This CDR3 is CAITLSGTGKDTQYF. CDR3 bases: TGTGCCATCACCCTTTCCGGGACAGGGAAGGATACGCAGTATTTT. This chain links TRBV10-3 with TRBJ2-3, with 9 bases that match TRBD1. The V and J ends lost 7 bases and 6 bases, in that order; junction bases with no gene match: 11. This CDR3 spans 15 amino acids. CDR1 is ENHRY and CDR2 is SYGVKD in the germline V gene.

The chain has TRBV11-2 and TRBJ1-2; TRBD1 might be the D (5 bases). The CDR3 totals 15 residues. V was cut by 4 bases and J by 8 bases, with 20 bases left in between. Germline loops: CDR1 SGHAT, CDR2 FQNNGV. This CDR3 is CASSYQQLGAAGYTF. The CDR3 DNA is TGTGCCAGCAGCTATCAGCAACTAGGGGCTGCGGGCTACACCTTC. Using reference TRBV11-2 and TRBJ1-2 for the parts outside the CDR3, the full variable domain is EAGVAQSPRYKIIEKRQSVAFWCNPISGHATLYWYQQILGQGPKLLIQFQNNGVVDDSQLPKDRFSAERLKGVDSTLKIQPAKLEDSAVYLCASSYQQLGAAGYTFGSGTRLTVV.

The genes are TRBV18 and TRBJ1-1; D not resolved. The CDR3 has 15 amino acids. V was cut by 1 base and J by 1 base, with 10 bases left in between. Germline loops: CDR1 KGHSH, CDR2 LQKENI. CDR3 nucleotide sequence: TGTGCCAGCTCACCACGGGCGGACGGGAACACTGAAGCTTTCTTT. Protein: CASSPRADGNTEAFF.

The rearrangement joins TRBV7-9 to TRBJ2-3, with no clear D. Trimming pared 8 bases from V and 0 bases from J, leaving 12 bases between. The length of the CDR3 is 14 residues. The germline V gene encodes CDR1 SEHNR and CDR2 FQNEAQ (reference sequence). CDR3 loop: CASAQKSSTDTQYF. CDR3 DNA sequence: TGTGCCAGCGCCCAGAAATCTAGCACAGATACGCAGTATTTT.

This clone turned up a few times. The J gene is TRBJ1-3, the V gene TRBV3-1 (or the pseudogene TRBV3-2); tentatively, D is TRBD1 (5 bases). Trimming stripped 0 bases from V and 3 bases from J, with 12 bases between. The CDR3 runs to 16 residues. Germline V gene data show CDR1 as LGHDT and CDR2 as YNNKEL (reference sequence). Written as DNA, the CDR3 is TGTGCCAGCAGCCAAGATGGTTGGGGCAGTGGAAACACCATATATTTT. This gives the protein CASSQDGWGSGNTIYF.

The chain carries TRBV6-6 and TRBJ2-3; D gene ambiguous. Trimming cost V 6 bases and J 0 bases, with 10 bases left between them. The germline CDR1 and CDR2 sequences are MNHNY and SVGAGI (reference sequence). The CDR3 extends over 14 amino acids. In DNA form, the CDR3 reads TGTGCCAGCAGCGTTACCTCTAGCACAGATACGCAGTATTTT. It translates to CASSVTSSTDTQYF.

CDR3 in amino acids: CASSQEGGYNEQFF. As DNA, the CDR3 is TGTGCCAGCAGCCAAGAGGGCGGCTACAATGAGCAGTTCTTC. The chain recombines TRBV3-1 (or the pseudogene TRBV3-2) with TRBJ2-1, with no clear D. V was shortened by 0 bases and J by 3 bases, with 6 bases between the two germline ends. CDR1 and CDR2 (germline): LGHDT, YNNKEL (reference sequence). The CDR3 has 14 amino acids.

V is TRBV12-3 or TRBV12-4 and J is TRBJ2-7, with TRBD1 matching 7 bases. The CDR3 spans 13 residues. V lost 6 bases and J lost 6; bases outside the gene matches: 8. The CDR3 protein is CASRRQGNLEQYF. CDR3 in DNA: TGTGCCAGCAGGCGACAGGGAAACCTCGAGCAGTACTTC.

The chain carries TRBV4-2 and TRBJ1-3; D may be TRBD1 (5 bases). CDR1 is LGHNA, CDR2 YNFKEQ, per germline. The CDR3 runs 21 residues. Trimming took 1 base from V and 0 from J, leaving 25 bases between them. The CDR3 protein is CASSQAGGVSGVRSSGNTIYF. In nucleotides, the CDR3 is TGTGCCAGCAGCCAAGCCGGGGGGGTATCTGGGGTCAGGAGCTCTGGAAACACCATATATTTT.

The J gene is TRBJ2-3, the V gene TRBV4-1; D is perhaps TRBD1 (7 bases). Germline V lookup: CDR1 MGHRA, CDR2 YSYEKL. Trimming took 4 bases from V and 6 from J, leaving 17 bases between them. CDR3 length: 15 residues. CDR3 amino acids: CASSRGTEGLDTQYF. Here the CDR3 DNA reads TGCGCCAGCAGCCGCGGGACAGAGGGATTGGATACGCAGTATTTT.

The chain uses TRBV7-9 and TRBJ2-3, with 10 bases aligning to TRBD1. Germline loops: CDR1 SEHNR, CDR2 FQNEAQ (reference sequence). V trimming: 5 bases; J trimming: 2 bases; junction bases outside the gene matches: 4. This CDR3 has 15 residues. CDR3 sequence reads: CASSGTGAATDTQYF. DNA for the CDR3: TGTGCCAGCAGCGGGACAGGGGCCGCCACAGATACGCAGTATTTT. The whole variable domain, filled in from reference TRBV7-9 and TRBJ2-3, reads DTGVSQNPRHKITKRGQNVTFRCDPISEHNRLYWYRQTLGQGPEFLTYFQNEAQLEKSRLLSDRFSAERPKGSFSTLEIQRTEQGDSAMYLCASSGTGAATDTQYFGPGTRLTVL.